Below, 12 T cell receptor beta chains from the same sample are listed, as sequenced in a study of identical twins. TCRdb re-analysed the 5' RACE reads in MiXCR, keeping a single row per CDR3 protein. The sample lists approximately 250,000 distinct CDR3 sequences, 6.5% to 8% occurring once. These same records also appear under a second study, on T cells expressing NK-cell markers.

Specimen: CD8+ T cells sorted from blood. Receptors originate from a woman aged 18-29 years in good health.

The CDR3 region is CACTAAGSSYNEQFF. The DNA for the CDR3 is TGTGCCTGCACTGCAGCGGGAAGCTCCTACAATGAGCAGTTCTTC. The chain carries TRBV12-3 or TRBV12-4 and TRBJ2-1; 7 bases agree with TRBD2. Trimming removed 11 bases from V and 0 bases from J; junction bases left unmatched: 10. The CDR3 is 15 amino acids.

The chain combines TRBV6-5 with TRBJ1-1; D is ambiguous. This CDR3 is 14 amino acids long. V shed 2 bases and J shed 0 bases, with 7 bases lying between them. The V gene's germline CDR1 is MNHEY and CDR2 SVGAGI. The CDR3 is CASSYDGLNTEAFF. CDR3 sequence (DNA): TGTGCCAGCAGTTACGACGGACTGAACACTGAAGCTTTCTTT.

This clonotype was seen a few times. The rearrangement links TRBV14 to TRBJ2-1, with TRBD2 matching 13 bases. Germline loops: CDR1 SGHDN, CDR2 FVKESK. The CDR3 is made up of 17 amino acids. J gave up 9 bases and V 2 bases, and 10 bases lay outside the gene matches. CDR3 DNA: TGTGCCAGCAGCCAACAGACCGGACTAGCGGGAGTCCTTGAGCAGTTCTTC. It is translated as CASSQQTGLAGVLEQFF.

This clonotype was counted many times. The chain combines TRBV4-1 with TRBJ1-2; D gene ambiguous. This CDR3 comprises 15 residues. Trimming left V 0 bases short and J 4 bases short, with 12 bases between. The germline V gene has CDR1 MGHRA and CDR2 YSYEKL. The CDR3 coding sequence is TGCGCCAGCAGCCAAGAAAAAGGGTTTCTCTATGGCTACACCTTC. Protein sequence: CASSQEKGFLYGYTF.

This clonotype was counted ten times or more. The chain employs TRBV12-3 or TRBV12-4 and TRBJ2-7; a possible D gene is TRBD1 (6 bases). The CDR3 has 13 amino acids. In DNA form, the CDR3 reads TGTGGGGGGCGGAGCGCACCATCCTACGAGCAGTACTTC. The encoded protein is CGGRSAPSYEQYF.

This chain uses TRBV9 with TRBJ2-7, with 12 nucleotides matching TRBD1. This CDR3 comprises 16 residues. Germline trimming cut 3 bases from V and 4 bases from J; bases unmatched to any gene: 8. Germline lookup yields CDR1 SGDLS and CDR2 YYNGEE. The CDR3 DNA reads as TGTGCCAGCAGCGCCTCCGGGACAGGGGGCGTGTACGAGCAGTACTTC. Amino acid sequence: CASSASGTGGVYEQYF.

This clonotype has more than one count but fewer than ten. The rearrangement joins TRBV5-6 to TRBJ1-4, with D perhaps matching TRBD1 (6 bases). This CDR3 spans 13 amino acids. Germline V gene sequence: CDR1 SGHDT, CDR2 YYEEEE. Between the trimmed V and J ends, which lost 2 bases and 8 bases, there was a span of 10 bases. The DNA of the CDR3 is TGTGCCAGCAGCTTAGGGGGTTGGGAAAAACTGTTTTTT. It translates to CASSLGGWEKLFF.

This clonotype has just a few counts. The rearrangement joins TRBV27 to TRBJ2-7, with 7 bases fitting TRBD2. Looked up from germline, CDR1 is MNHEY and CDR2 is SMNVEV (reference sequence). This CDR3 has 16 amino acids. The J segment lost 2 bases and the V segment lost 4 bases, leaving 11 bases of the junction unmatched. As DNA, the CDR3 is TGTGCCAGCAGTTCGACGTATAGCGGGCAGGCCTACGAGCAGTACTTC. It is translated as CASSSTYSGQAYEQYF.

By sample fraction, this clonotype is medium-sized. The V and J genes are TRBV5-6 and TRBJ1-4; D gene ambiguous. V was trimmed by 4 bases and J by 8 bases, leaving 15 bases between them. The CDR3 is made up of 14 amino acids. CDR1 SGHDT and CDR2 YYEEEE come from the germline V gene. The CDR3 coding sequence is TGTGCCAGCAGCCCGAGTGTACTAGACGAAAAACTGTTTTTT. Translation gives CASSPSVLDEKLFF.

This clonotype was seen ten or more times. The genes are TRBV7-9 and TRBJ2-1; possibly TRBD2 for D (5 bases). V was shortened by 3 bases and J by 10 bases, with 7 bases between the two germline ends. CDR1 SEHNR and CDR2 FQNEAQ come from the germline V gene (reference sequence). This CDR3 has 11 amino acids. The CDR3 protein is CASSFEGEQFF. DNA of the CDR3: TGTGCCAGCAGCTTTGAGGGCGAGCAGTTCTTC.

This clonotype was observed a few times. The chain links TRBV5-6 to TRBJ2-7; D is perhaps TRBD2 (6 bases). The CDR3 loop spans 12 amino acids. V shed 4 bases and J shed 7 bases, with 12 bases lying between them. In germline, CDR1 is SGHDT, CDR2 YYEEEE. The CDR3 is CASSDGGLEQYF. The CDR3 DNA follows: TGTGCCAGCAGCGACGGGGGTCTGGAGCAGTACTTC.

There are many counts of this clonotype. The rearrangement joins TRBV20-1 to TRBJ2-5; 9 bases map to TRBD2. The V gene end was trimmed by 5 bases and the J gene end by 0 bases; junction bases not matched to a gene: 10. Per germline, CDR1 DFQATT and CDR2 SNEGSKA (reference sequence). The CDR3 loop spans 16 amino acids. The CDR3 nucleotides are TGCAGTGCTCATCTTCCGGGACTAGCCGACCAAGAGACCCAGTACTTC. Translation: CSAHLPGLADQETQYF.